Each of the 32 T cell receptor beta chains below was sequenced from the same sample in a study of post-analysis software for immune sequencing data (dated by TCRdb to between 2014 and 2017). What the research found in general, with its limitations: Patients showed significantly higher frequencies than controls for about 5 TRBV segments, among them TRBV5-6, TRBV5-1 and TRBV20-1.

The antigens these receptors bind are not known. Libraries were prepared through PCR. The sequencing machine was an Illumina HiSeq 2500. Unique molecular identifiers were incorporated into TCR beta cDNA libraries to reduce PCR and sequencing biases. TCRdb took the public reads, trimmed them with fastp at Q25, ran MiXCR for clone calling and kept in-frame beta chains. All rows with the same CDR3 protein become a single entry with the most common DNA and genes. In this sample the table shows about 810,000 distinct CDR3 sequences, approximately 53% of which occur a single time. The ten largest clones represent about 4.8% of the sample. The sequenced sample was blood. Source of these receptors: a girl aged 10 to 17 with multiple sclerosis.

The CDR3 loop reads CASILGQVNSGANVLTF. CDR3 coding DNA: TGTGCCAGCATCCTAGGACAGGTTAACTCTGGGGCCAACGTCCTGACTTTC. The chain is built from TRBV7-9 and TRBJ2-6, with 7 bases lining up with TRBD1. Trimming removed 7 bases from V and 0 bases from J; junction bases left unmatched: 9. The CDR3 is 17 amino acids. Germline V gives CDR1 SEHNR, CDR2 FQNEAQ (reference sequence). The full variable domain, in which reference TRBV7-9 and TRBJ2-6 provide the parts outside the CDR3, is DTGVSQNPRHKITKRGQNVTFRCDPISEHNRLYWYRQTLGQGPEFLTYFQNEAQLEKSRLLSDRFSAERPKGSFSTLEIQRTEQGDSAMYLCASILGQVNSGANVLTFGAGSRLTVL.

The gene calls are TRBV29-1 and TRBJ1-2; no clear D gene. The germline V gene encodes CDR1 SQVTM and CDR2 ANQGSEA. The CDR3 extends over 13 amino acids. V shed 7 bases and J shed 4 bases, with 16 bases lying between them. CDR3 in amino acids: CSAVAADVYGYTF. The CDR3 nucleotides read TGCAGCGCCGTCGCGGCCGACGTCTATGGCTACACCTTC.

This clonotype was found once. The rearrangement links TRBV20-1 to TRBJ2-1, with a weak D call TRBD2 (6 bases). In germline, CDR1 is DFQATT, CDR2 SNEGSKA (reference sequence). The CDR3 has 14 amino acids. Deletions cut 2 bases from V and 6 bases from J, with 14 bases between. CDR3 nucleotides: TGCAGTGCTAGATCGGTTGGGAGGATCAATGAGCAGTTCTTC. This translates into CSARSVGRINEQFF.

V is TRBV5-6 and J is TRBJ2-5, with unresolved D. Germline V gene sequence: CDR1 SGHDT, CDR2 YYEEEE. V was clipped by 1 base and J by 0 bases, with 10 bases between them. The CDR3 is 15 residues long. CDR3 sequence: CASSLLDMYQETQYF. The CDR3 coding sequence is TGTGCCAGCAGCTTGCTAGACATGTACCAAGAGACCCAGTACTTC.

This clonotype was seen a handful of times. This chain uses TRBV29-1 with TRBJ2-7; TRBD1 agrees at 10 bases. Germline lookup yields CDR1 SQVTM and CDR2 ANQGSEA. Unmatched junction bases numbered 16, after V lost 4 bases and J lost 4 bases. The CDR3 extends over 17 amino acids. The CDR3 region is CSVGPPSWDRGLYEQYF. CDR3 in DNA: TGCAGCGTTGGCCCCCCGAGTTGGGACAGGGGTTTATACGAGCAGTACTTC.

This CDR3 reads CSAQPGNRRETQYF. The CDR3 bases are TGCAGTGCTCAGCCCGGGAATCGCCGGGAGACCCAGTACTTC. This chain links TRBV20-1 with TRBJ2-1; D might be TRBD2 (5 bases). The tail of the sequence fits TRBJ2-5 better, so the J call may be wrong. CDR3 size: 14 residues. CDR1 DFQATT and CDR2 SNEGSKA come from the germline V gene (reference sequence).

The rearrangement links TRBV20-1 to TRBJ2-5, with 11 bases matching TRBD2. Germline CDR1 and CDR2: DFQATT and SNEGSKA (reference sequence). The CDR3 covers 14 residues. V trimming: 8 bases; J trimming: 1 base; junction bases outside the gene matches: 6. In nucleotides, the CDR3 is TGCAGTCTATTGACTAGCGGGGTCCAAGAGACCCAGTACTTC. Amino acid sequence: CSLLTSGVQETQYF.

The chain uses TRBV10-3 and TRBJ2-7; D unclear. CDR1 and CDR2 (germline): ENHRY, SYGVKD. V was cut by 4 bases and J by 3 bases, with 19 bases left in between. The CDR3 totals 16 residues. CDR3 DNA: TGTGCCATCAGTGCGTCACAGTCCCTGGCAGGCTACGAGCAGTACTTC. Residues: CAISASQSLAGYEQYF.

This chain uses TRBV7-9 with TRBJ1-2; tentative D call: TRBD1 (5 bases). V lost 7 bases to trimming and J lost 6 bases, with 18 bases between them. The CDR3 runs to 14 residues. Germline loops: CDR1 SEHNR, CDR2 FQNEAQ (reference sequence). CDR3 loop: CASTPFGGGNGYTF. CDR3 sequence (DNA): TGTGCCAGCACCCCGTTCGGGGGGGGAAATGGCTACACCTTC. Variable domain in full (rest from reference TRBV7-9 and TRBJ1-2): DTGVSQNPRHKITKRGQNVTFRCDPISEHNRLYWYRQTLGQGPEFLTYFQNEAQLEKSRLLSDRFSAERPKGSFSTLEIQRTEQGDSAMYLCASTPFGGGNGYTFGSGTRLTVV.

This clonotype was seen a few times. This chain links TRBV20-1 with TRBJ2-7; D may be TRBD1 or TRBD2 (6 bases each). Trimming took 0 bases from V and 0 from J, leaving 15 bases between them. CDR1 and CDR2 from the germline V gene are DFQATT and SNEGSKA (reference sequence). This CDR3 contains 16 residues. In nucleotides, the CDR3 is TGCAGTGCTAGAGATGGGGGGCTGACCCCCTCCTACGAGCAGTACTTC. This gives the protein CSARDGGLTPSYEQYF.

The rearrangement joins TRBV2 to TRBJ2-1; D is undetermined. From germline, CDR1 is SNHLY and CDR2 FYNNEI. V was clipped by 4 bases and J by 4 bases, with 8 bases between them. The CDR3 contains 13 residues. The CDR3 region has the DNA TGTGCCAGCAGTGGGGCGGTATACAATGAGCAGTTCTTC. As protein: CASSGAVYNEQFF. The whole variable domain, filled in from reference TRBV2 and TRBJ2-1, reads EPEVTQTPSHQVTQMGQEVILRCVPISNHLYFYWYRQILGQKVEFLVSFYNNEISEKSEIFDDQFSVERPDGSNFTLKIRSTKLEDSAMYFCASSGAVYNEQFFGPGTRLTVL.

The genes are TRBV28 and TRBJ1-2; 9 bases align to TRBD1. CDR1 MDHEN and CDR2 SYDVKM come from the germline V gene. The CDR3 loop spans 14 amino acids. This chain's CDR3 is CASLPPGQGYGYTF. The CDR3 DNA sequence: TGTGCTAGCCTCCCGCCGGGACAGGGTTATGGCTACACCTTC.

There are many counts of this clonotype. J is TRBJ2-7 and V is TRBV7-9; D is ambiguous. Trimming removed 5 bases from V and 3 bases from J, with 20 bases in between. The CDR3 totals 16 residues. The germline V gene has CDR1 SEHNR and CDR2 FQNEAQ (reference sequence). The chain's CDR3 is CASSPRPTLQVYEQYF. CDR3 nucleotides: TGTGCCAGCAGCCCCCGGCCAACGTTGCAGGTCTACGAGCAGTACTTC.

This clonotype showed up just a few times. The chain couples TRBV2 to TRBJ2-3, with 10 bases identical to TRBD2. CDR3 length: 16 amino acids. V shed 6 bases, J shed 2 bases, and the junction held 8 bases outside the gene matches. Germline CDR1 reads SNHLY; CDR2 reads FYNNEI. CDR3 residues: CASRNQGLANTDTQYF. The CDR3 coding sequence is TGTGCCAGCAGAAACCAGGGACTAGCGAACACAGATACGCAGTATTTT.

V usage is TRBV7-3 and J usage is TRBJ2-1, with D tentatively TRBD1 or TRBD2 (5 bases each). The CDR3 spans 14 residues. V was shortened by 1 base and J by 8 bases, with 12 bases between the two germline ends. CDR1 SGHTA and CDR2 FQGTGA come from the germline V gene. The CDR3 spells CASSLIYRDDEQFF. The CDR3 nucleotides are TGTGCCAGCAGCTTAATCTACCGGGACGATGAGCAGTTCTTC.

This clonotype appeared a few times. V usage is TRBV19 and J usage is TRBJ2-6; D is perhaps TRBD1 (6 bases). V dropped 3 bases and J dropped 4 bases, with 16 bases sitting between them. The CDR3 covers 17 residues. Germline assignment: CDR1 LNHDA and CDR2 SQIVND (reference sequence). The CDR3 loop reads CASSMQGTRIGANVLTF. The CDR3 DNA reads TGTGCCAGTAGTATGCAGGGGACCCGAATCGGGGCCAACGTCCTGACTTTC.

As to this clonotype: Mismatch with germline at one junction end may stem from a read error. The V call is TRBV20-1, the J call TRBJ2-3, with D perhaps matching TRBD1 or TRBD2 (5 bases each). This CDR3 spans 15 amino acids. Germline assignment: CDR1 DFQATT and CDR2 SNEGSKA (reference sequence). CDR3 region: CSTSRDATSTDTQYF. CDR3 DNA: TGCAGTACTAGTCGGGACGCGACTAGCACAGATACGCAGTATTTT.

The chain couples TRBV6-1 to TRBJ2-4; maybe TRBD2 (6 bases). V gave up 7 bases and J gave up 6 bases, with 25 bases separating them. This CDR3 comprises 17 residues. Germline lookup yields CDR1 MNHNS and CDR2 SASEGT. The DNA of the CDR3 is TGTGCCAGCACCTCAGGTTGGCGGGGTGGGCTAGGAAACATTCAGTACTTC. Protein: CASTSGWRGGLGNIQYF.

The chain employs TRBV2 and TRBJ1-2, with D perhaps matching TRBD1 (6 bases). The CDR3 runs 16 residues. Trimming pared 7 bases from V and 5 bases from J, leaving 23 bases between. Germline CDR1 reads SNHLY; CDR2 reads FYNNEI. CDR3 bases: TGTGCCAGCACCGCACCCGCAGGGGCGGAACTTTATGGCTACACCTTC. This encodes CASTAPAGAELYGYTF.

V and J are TRBV7-3 and TRBJ1-1; 9 bases are a match to TRBD1. With 4 bases clipped from V and 6 bases from J, the junction kept 12 bases outside the gene matches. Germline V CDR1 and CDR2: SGHTA, FQGTGA. This CDR3 contains 16 residues. In DNA form, the CDR3 reads TGTGCCAGCAGCTCCGGACAGGGGACTGGGAGGGCTGAAGCTTTCTTT. Translated, it gives CASSSGQGTGRAEAFF.

V gene TRBV7-2 combines with J gene TRBJ2-1; 9 bases fit TRBD1. CDR3 length equals 16 residues. The germline V gene encodes CDR1 SGHTA and CDR2 FQGNSA. Germline trimming cut 4 bases from V and 7 bases from J; bases unmatched to any gene: 11. CDR3 loop: CASSWTGTGWGNEQFF. CDR3 DNA: TGTGCCAGCAGCTGGACCGGGACAGGGTGGGGTAATGAGCAGTTCTTC.

The rearrangement links TRBV5-1 to TRBJ2-5; 12 bases are shared with TRBD2. V trimming: 2 bases; J trimming: 5 bases; junction bases outside the gene matches: 7. The CDR3 runs to 16 residues. Germline V gene lookup returns CDR1 SGHRS and CDR2 YFSETQ. The CDR3 DNA sequence: TGCGCCAGCAGCTTACTAGCGGGGGGATCACGGGAGACCCAGTACTTC. It translates to CASSLLAGGSRETQYF.

This clonotype was seen a few times. The chain uses TRBV10-3 and TRBJ2-6; D is unclear. The length of the CDR3 is 14 residues. The V gene lost 6 bases and the J gene lost 0 bases, with 6 bases spanning the gap. Germline V gives CDR1 ENHRY, CDR2 SYGVKD. Here the CDR3 DNA reads TGTGCCATCAGACCAAGCTCTGGGGCCAACGTCCTGACTTTC. Its protein product is CAIRPSSGANVLTF.

The rearrangement links TRBV20-1 to TRBJ1-1, with D perhaps TRBD1 (5 bases). The CDR3 consists of 13 residues. V was trimmed by 5 bases and J by 0 bases, leaving 10 bases between them. Germline values: CDR1 DFQATT, CDR2 SNEGSKA (reference sequence). CDR3 residues: CSAPGRMNTEAFF. In nucleotides, the CDR3 is TGCAGTGCTCCGGGGCGGATGAACACTGAAGCTTTCTTT.

CDR3 nucleotides: TGTGCCAGCAGCCAGGACAGGGGGTACTATGGCTACACCTTC. This translates into CASSQDRGYYGYTF. The gene calls are TRBV6-6 and TRBJ1-2; TRBD1 matches 10 bases. After removal of 6 bases from V and 3 bases from J, the junction contained 4 bases not matched to a gene. The CDR3 runs to 14 residues. Germline V CDR1 and CDR2: MNHNY, SVGAGI (reference sequence).

The chain combines TRBV29-1 with TRBJ2-5; 7 bases line up with TRBD1. The CDR3 is made up of 14 amino acids. Germline V gives CDR1 SQVTM, CDR2 ANQGSEA. The ends lost 4 bases at V and 2 bases at J; junction bases unmatched: 7. The CDR3 protein is CSVAGLQGQETQYF. CDR3 coding DNA: TGCAGCGTTGCGGGATTACAGGGGCAAGAGACCCAGTACTTC.

This sequence joins TRBV19 and TRBJ2-5; 7 positions match TRBD2. The J call may be mistaken, given a closer DNA end match to TRBJ2-7. CDR3 length: 15 amino acids. The V gene's germline CDR1 is LNHDA and CDR2 SQIVND (reference sequence). CDR3 nucleotide sequence: TGTGCCAGTAGTACGAGATCCGGACTAGTCGGCGAGCAGTACTTC. Amino acid sequence: CASSTRSGLVGEQYF.

The chain combines TRBV5-1 with TRBJ2-1, with 10 bases lining up with TRBD1. The J call may be in error: the DNA end matches TRBJ2-7 better. The CDR3 contains 16 residues. Germline assignment: CDR1 SGHRS and CDR2 YFSETQ. The DNA of the CDR3 is TGCGCCAGCAGCTTGTCCGGACAGGGGGGAGAACGCGAGCAGTACTTC. Amino acids: CASSLSGQGGEREQYF.

This chain links TRBV7-6 with TRBJ2-3; D is uncertain. CDR1 SGHVS and CDR2 FNYEAQ come from the germline V gene. Trimming took off 1 base at V and 5 bases at J, with 7 bases between the two ends. This CDR3 is 13 amino acids long. CDR3 sequence (DNA): TGTGCCAGCAGCTTAGACACCATAGATACGCAGTATTTT. Encoded protein: CASSLDTIDTQYF.

This clonotype was seen only once. The V and J genes are TRBV20-1 and TRBJ1-4; D might be TRBD1 (6 bases). The CDR3 runs 12 residues. Germline V gene lookup returns CDR1 DFQATT and CDR2 SNEGSKA (reference sequence). V lost 5 bases, J lost 8 bases, and 12 bases lay in between. This chain's CDR3 is CSARQGQEKLFF. The CDR3 DNA reads TGCAGTGCTCGGCAGGGGCAGGAAAAACTGTTTTTT.

A few counts support this clonotype. CDR3 sequence reads: CSAELQGAKNIQYF. Written as DNA, the CDR3 is TGCAGTGCCGAATTACAGGGGGCCAAAAACATTCAGTACTTC. The chain carries TRBV20-1 and TRBJ2-4; 7 bases agree with TRBD1. V lost 6 bases and J lost 1; bases outside the gene matches: 6. Germline V gene sequence: CDR1 DFQATT, CDR2 SNEGSKA (reference sequence). CDR3 size: 14 residues.

The chain is built from TRBV20-1 and TRBJ2-7; TRBD2 matches at 8 bases. Germline lookup yields CDR1 DFQATT and CDR2 SNEGSKA (reference sequence). The CDR3 totals 14 residues. The V gene end was trimmed by 1 base and the J gene end by 3 bases; junction bases not matched to a gene: 5. In DNA, the CDR3 is TGCAGTGCTAGAGCACTAGCGGTGAGCTACGAGCAGTACTTC. Translating it yields CSARALAVSYEQYF.